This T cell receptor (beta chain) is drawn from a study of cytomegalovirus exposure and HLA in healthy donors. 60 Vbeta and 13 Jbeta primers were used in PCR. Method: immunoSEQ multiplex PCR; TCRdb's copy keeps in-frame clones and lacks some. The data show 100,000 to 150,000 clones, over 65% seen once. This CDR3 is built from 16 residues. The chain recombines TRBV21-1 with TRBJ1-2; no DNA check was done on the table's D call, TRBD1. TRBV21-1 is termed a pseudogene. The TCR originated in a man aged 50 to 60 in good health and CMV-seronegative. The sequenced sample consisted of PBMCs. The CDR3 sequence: CASSKGSGNPGYGYTF. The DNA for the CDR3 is TGTGCCAGCAGCAAAGGTTCAGGGAATCCTGGCTATGGCTACACCTTC.